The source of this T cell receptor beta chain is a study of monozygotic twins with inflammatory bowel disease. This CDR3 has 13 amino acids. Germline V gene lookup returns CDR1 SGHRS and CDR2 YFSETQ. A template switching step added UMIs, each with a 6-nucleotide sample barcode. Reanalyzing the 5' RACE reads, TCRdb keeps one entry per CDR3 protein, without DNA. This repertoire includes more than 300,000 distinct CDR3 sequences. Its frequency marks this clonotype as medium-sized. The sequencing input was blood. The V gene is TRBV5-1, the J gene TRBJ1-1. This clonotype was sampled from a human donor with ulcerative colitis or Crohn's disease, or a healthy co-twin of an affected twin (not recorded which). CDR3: CASSYDRNTEAFF.